This T cell receptor (beta chain) was observed in a study of shared clonotypes between healthy human individuals. This clone was counted a single time. In the source study's methods: Sequence data from immunoSEQ were junction-only and lacked quality scores; consequently, filtering differed. Sequencing was performed with immunoSEQ multiplex PCR; in TCRdb, only in-frame clones are kept and a portion is missing. Clone size and the V and J calls come from that table; the DNA yielded D and trimming. The sample yields approximately 2,300,000 clones, around 93% seen once. V lost 2 bases and J lost 0, with 6 bases in between. CDR3 length: 14 amino acids. Germline CDR1 SGHDT, CDR2 YYEEEE.

The chain recombines TRBV5-6 with TRBJ1-3; D is unresolved. Sample: naive CD4+ T cells from PBMCs. The subset is: CD45RA+ positively selected. This clonotype was sampled from a man between 18 and 35 years old in good health. Some clones in this sample may be carry-over from other donors' samples. The CDR3 region has the DNA TGTGCCAGCAGCTTACGCAGCTCTGGAAACACCATATATTTT. It translates to CASSLRSSGNTIYF.